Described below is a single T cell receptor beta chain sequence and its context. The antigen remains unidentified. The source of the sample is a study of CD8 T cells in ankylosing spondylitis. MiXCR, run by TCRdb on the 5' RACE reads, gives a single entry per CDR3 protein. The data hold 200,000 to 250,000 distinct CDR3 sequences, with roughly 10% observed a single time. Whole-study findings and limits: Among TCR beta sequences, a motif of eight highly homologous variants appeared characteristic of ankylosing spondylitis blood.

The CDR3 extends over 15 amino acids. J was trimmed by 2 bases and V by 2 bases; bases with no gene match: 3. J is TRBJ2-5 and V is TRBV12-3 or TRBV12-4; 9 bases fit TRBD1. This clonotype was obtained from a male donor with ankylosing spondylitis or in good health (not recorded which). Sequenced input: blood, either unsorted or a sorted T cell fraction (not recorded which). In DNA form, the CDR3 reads TGTGCCAGCAGTTTAATGGGGACAGGGCAAGAGACCCAGTACTTC. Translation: CASSLMGTGQETQYF.